These 31 T cell receptor beta chains were sequenced from one sample in a study of early T cells in non-severe SARS-CoV-2 infection. In TCRdb, the 5' RACE reads were re-called with MiXCR into one record per CDR3 protein. Among 55,000 to 80,000 distinct CDR3 sequences, approximately 9.2% were seen once, and the ten largest hold 13%. The sample was whole blood, taken at baseline. The receptor source for this set is an adult who was a healthcare worker with PCR-confirmed SARS-CoV-2 infection or an uninfected control (not recorded which).

This clonotype was found a few times. The chain is built from TRBV3-1 and TRBJ2-1; D possibly corresponds to TRBD2 (6 bases). The length of the CDR3 is 11 residues. V lost 1 base and J lost 13, with 8 bases in between. CDR1 is LGHDT, CDR2 YNNKEL, per germline (reference sequence). The DNA for the CDR3 is TGTGCCAGCAGCCAAGGGGCGGGACAGTTCTTC. Translating gives CASSQGAGQFF.

V gene TRBV4-1 combines with J gene TRBJ2-7; D unresolved. Germline V lookup: CDR1 MGHRA, CDR2 YSYEKL. V gave up 0 bases and J gave up 6 bases, with 9 bases separating them. The CDR3 extends over 13 amino acids. The CDR3 bases are TGCGCCAGCAGCCAAGAGCCCACCAGCGAGCAGTACTTC. It is translated as CASSQEPTSEQYF.

The chain uses TRBV12-3 or TRBV12-4 and TRBJ1-4; D not certain. V lost 3 bases to trimming and J lost 4 bases, with 9 bases between them. CDR3 size: 14 residues. The CDR3 nucleotides read TGTGCCAGCAGTTTGTCCGGGCTTAATGAAAAACTGTTTTTT. Amino acids: CASSLSGLNEKLFF.

This rearrangement joins TRBV10-3 to TRBJ2-2; D call uncertain. CDR3 length equals 16 residues. Looked up from germline, CDR1 is ENHRY and CDR2 is SYGVKD. V lost 6 bases, J lost 7 bases, and 21 bases lay in between. For the CDR3, the DNA is TGTGCCATCAGAACGACCGGACGAGATGGCCACGGGGAGCTGTTTTTT. It specifies CAIRTTGRDGHGELFF.

There are many counts of this clonotype. The chain links TRBV10-3 to TRBJ1-4, with D unclear. Between the trimmed V and J ends, which lost 0 bases and 7 bases, there was a span of 18 bases. In germline, CDR1 is ENHRY, CDR2 SYGVKD. The CDR3 is made up of 17 amino acids. CDR3: CAISESTPGESFEKLFF. In DNA, the CDR3 is TGTGCCATCAGTGAGTCGACTCCAGGCGAGAGCTTTGAAAAACTGTTTTTT.

This clonotype was detected ten times or more. This chain joins TRBV4-3 and TRBJ1-1; D remains ambiguous. V was trimmed by 0 bases and J by 7 bases, leaving 9 bases between them. This CDR3 is 13 amino acids long. The germline V gene has CDR1 LGHNA and CDR2 YSLEER. This CDR3 reads CASSQDGRDEAFF. DNA for the CDR3: TGCGCCAGCAGCCAAGATGGGAGGGATGAAGCTTTCTTT.

The sample holds a few counts of this clonotype. V and J are TRBV3-1 and TRBJ1-3, with a weak D call TRBD1 (5 bases). Germline assignment: CDR1 LGHDT and CDR2 YNNKEL (reference sequence). This CDR3 has 15 residues. V lost 1 base and J lost 4, with 11 bases in between. The CDR3 region is CASSQVMGLGNTIYF. CDR3 DNA sequence: TGTGCCAGCAGCCAAGTAATGGGGCTAGGAAACACCATATATTTT.

This clonotype was seen a few times. The V and J genes are TRBV12-3 or TRBV12-4 and TRBJ1-1; maybe TRBD1 (5 bases). The CDR3 has 15 residues. Trimming removed 3 bases from V and 3 bases from J, with 14 bases in between. CDR3 in DNA: TGTGCCAGCAGTTTCTATGGACGAGGGGACACTGAAGCTTTCTTT. Encoded protein: CASSFYGRGDTEAFF.

This clonotype was picked up a small number of times. The chain carries TRBV7-2 and TRBJ2-3, with D tentatively TRBD2 (5 bases). CDR3 size: 13 residues. Germline-derived CDR1 and CDR2 are SGHTA and FQGNSA. Trimming removed 6 bases at V and 0 bases at J, with 7 bases between. The CDR3 sequence is CASRPGSTDTQYF. The CDR3 DNA follows: TGTGCCAGCAGGCCGGGGAGCACAGATACGCAGTATTTT.

This chain uses TRBV29-1 with TRBJ2-2; weak D call: TRBD2 (5 bases). In germline, CDR1 is SQVTM, CDR2 ANQGSEA. V was cut by 5 bases and J by 6 bases, with 7 bases left in between. The CDR3 runs 11 residues. The CDR3 DNA reads TGCAGCGTTAAGGGAGCCGGGGAGCTGTTTTTT. Translation gives CSVKGAGELFF.

This clonotype was detected ten times or more. The rearrangement uses TRBV5-1 and TRBJ2-2, with unresolved D. The V gene lost 5 bases and the J gene lost 3 bases, with 8 bases spanning the gap. The CDR3 has 13 amino acids. Germline loops: CDR1 SGHRS, CDR2 YFSETQ. The CDR3 coding sequence is TGCGCCAGCAGATACGCCTACACCGGGGAGCTGTTTTTT. Its translation is CASRYAYTGELFF.

V usage is TRBV3-1 and J usage is TRBJ2-2; 10 nucleotides line up with TRBD1. From germline, CDR1 is LGHDT and CDR2 YNNKEL (reference sequence). CDR3 size: 15 residues. Trimming took 6 bases from V and 3 from J; bases not matched to a gene: 4. CDR3 DNA sequence: TGTGCCAGCAGACCGGGACAGGGGTACACCGGGGAGCTGTTTTTT. Its translation: CASRPGQGYTGELFF.

The chain joins TRBV24-1 to TRBJ2-7; 9 bases line up with TRBD2. Looked up from germline, CDR1 is KGHDR and CDR2 is SFDVKD. CDR3 length equals 16 residues. With V trimmed by 1 base and J by 3 bases, 6 bases remained unmatched. CDR3 sequence: CATSDFGLATDYEQYF. CDR3 nucleotides: TGTGCCACCAGTGATTTTGGACTAGCGACGGACTACGAGCAGTACTTC.

This clonotype was seen ten or more times. CDR3 region: CASRGQLNTEAFF. The CDR3 DNA reads TGCGCCAGCAGGGGACAGCTGAACACTGAAGCTTTCTTT. The genes are TRBV5-1 and TRBJ1-1; 7 bases fit TRBD1. The CDR3 runs to 13 residues. The V segment lost 5 bases and the J segment 0 bases; nucleotides outside the gene matches: 1. Germline loops: CDR1 SGHRS, CDR2 YFSETQ.

This clonotype was counted at least ten times. This rearrangement joins TRBV6-2 or TRBV6-3 to TRBJ2-7; the D gene is possibly TRBD1 (6 bases). V lost 10 bases and J 0 bases, leaving 13 bases between the germline ends. The CDR3 has 13 residues. Germline V gene data show CDR1 as MNHEY and CDR2 as SVGEGT. This CDR3 is CATKAGDSYEQYF. The CDR3 coding sequence is TGTGCCACCAAGGCAGGGGACTCCTACGAGCAGTACTTC.

A note on this clonotype: The junction differs from germline at one of its ends, possibly a read error. This rearrangement joins TRBV7-7 to TRBJ2-5, with D uncertain. CDR1 and CDR2 from the germline V gene are SSHAT and FNYEAQ (reference sequence). There are 14 residues in the CDR3. CDR3 sequence: CASSVTVYQETQYF. CDR3 nucleotide sequence: TGTGCTAGCAGCGTGACGGTTTACCAAGAGACCCAGTACTTC.

The sample holds a few counts of this clonotype. V usage is TRBV10-3 and J usage is TRBJ2-7; 7 nucleotides align to TRBD2. Germline CDR1 reads ENHRY; CDR2 reads SYGVKD. With 6 bases clipped from V and 5 bases from J, the junction kept 16 bases outside the gene matches. The CDR3 loop spans 16 amino acids. In DNA, the CDR3 is TGTGCCATCAGGGACTCATGGGGCGGGAGCCCCCACGAGCAGTACTTC. Amino acid sequence: CAIRDSWGGSPHEQYF.

This clonotype was detected a few times. The V gene is TRBV7-9, the J gene TRBJ2-1; D might be TRBD2 (6 bases). V was shortened by 6 bases and J by 2 bases, with 17 bases between the two germline ends. CDR1 is SEHNR, CDR2 FQNEAQ, per germline (reference sequence). The CDR3 covers 16 residues. Written as DNA, the CDR3 is TGTGCCAGCAGTTCCAGCGGGCCCCCTACCTACAATGAGCAGTTCTTC. This encodes CASSSSGPPTYNEQFF.

This clonotype appeared a few times. The genes are TRBV2 and TRBJ2-1; a weak D match, TRBD2 (5 bases). Trimming stripped 2 bases from V and 9 bases from J, with 14 bases between. The CDR3 is 14 residues long. Germline CDR1 is SNHLY and CDR2 is FYNNEI. CDR3 sequence: CASSESRLGGEQFF. In nucleotides, the CDR3 is TGTGCCAGCAGTGAATCACGGCTAGGAGGTGAGCAGTTCTTC.

This clonotype showed up just a few times. This chain joins TRBV6-2 or TRBV6-3 and TRBJ2-3; D is ambiguous. This CDR3 region has 13 residues. Germline V gives CDR1 MNHEY, CDR2 SVGEGT. Trimming removed 7 bases from V and 10 bases from J, with 18 bases in between. The CDR3 sequence: CASMPTRLGAQYF. CDR3 in DNA: TGTGCCAGCATGCCCACTCGGCTGGGTGCGCAGTATTTT.

This clonotype showed up just a few times. The V call is TRBV11-2, the J call TRBJ2-3; TRBD1 matches at 8 bases. This CDR3 has 15 residues. The trim removed 5 bases at V and 0 bases at J, leaving 4 bases unmatched. The V gene's germline CDR1 is SGHAT and CDR2 FQNNGV. CDR3 bases: TGTGCCAGCAGCCCCTGGACAGGGAGCACAGATACGCAGTATTTT. Encoded protein: CASSPWTGSTDTQYF.

This clonotype has a handful of counts. V and J are TRBV7-3 and TRBJ1-1; D unclear. With 4 bases removed from V and 4 bases from J, the gap between germline ends came to 13 bases. CDR3 size: 14 residues. Germline V gene sequence: CDR1 SGHTA, CDR2 FQGTGA. DNA of the CDR3: TGTGCCAGCAGCTACCAACCCGGGGTCACTGAAGCTTTCTTT. It encodes CASSYQPGVTEAFF.

Only a few counts were recorded for this clonotype. The rearrangement joins TRBV6-5 to TRBJ1-6, with D possibly being TRBD1 (6 bases). With 6 bases removed from V and 15 bases from J, the gap between germline ends came to 15 bases. Looked up from germline, CDR1 is MNHEY and CDR2 is SVGAGI. The CDR3 is 12 amino acids. Here the CDR3 reads CASRDLTGLLHF. In nucleotides, the CDR3 is TGTGCCAGCAGAGATCTGACAGGACTCCTCCACTTT.

The V and J genes are TRBV18 and TRBJ2-1; D is ambiguous. Germline V CDR1 and CDR2: KGHSH, LQKENI. The CDR3 loop spans 12 amino acids. With 3 bases removed from V and 15 bases from J, the gap between germline ends came to 15 bases. The CDR3 reads CASSPLGGSAFF. CDR3 nucleotides: TGTGCCAGCTCACCCTTAGGTGGTAGTGCGTTCTTC. Supplemented by reference TRBV18 and TRBJ2-1, the full variable domain reads NAGVMQNPRHLVRRRGQEARLRCSPMKGHSHVYWYRQLPEEGLKFMVYLQKENIIDESGMPKERFSAEFPKEGPSILRIQQVVRGDSAAYFCASSPLGGSAFFGPGTRLTVL.

This clonotype has only a few counts. This rearrangement joins TRBV19 to TRBJ2-1; TRBD2 aligns across 10 bases. CDR3 length: 15 residues. The germline gives CDR1 LNHDA, CDR2 SQIVND (reference sequence). V lost 6 bases, J lost 8 bases, and 10 bases stayed unmatched. The CDR3 reads CASRRSGRAGDEQFF. The CDR3 bases are TGTGCCAGTAGGAGAAGCGGGAGGGCCGGGGATGAGCAGTTCTTC.

This clonotype has only a few counts. CDR3 residues: CSARFGLGEQYF. CDR3 DNA: TGCAGTGCTAGGTTCGGTCTTGGAGAGCAGTACTTC. The V call is TRBV20-1, the J call TRBJ2-7, with D unresolved. V lost 3 bases and J lost 7, with 13 bases in between. The CDR3 sequence is 12 residues long. Looked up from germline, CDR1 is DFQATT and CDR2 is SNEGSKA (reference sequence).

This clonotype was observed at least ten times. The V and J genes are TRBV3-1 and TRBJ2-3; 10 bases match TRBD2. CDR3 length: 17 residues. Trimming took 4 bases from V and 8 from J; bases not matched to a gene: 15. The germline gives CDR1 LGHDT, CDR2 YNNKEL (reference sequence). Here the CDR3 reads CASSRAQAGTSVPTQYF. The CDR3 DNA sequence: TGTGCCAGCAGCCGAGCCCAAGCGGGGACTAGCGTCCCTACGCAGTATTTT.

The sample holds a few counts of this clonotype. V is TRBV20-1 and J is TRBJ2-2; D uncertain. Germline V gene lookup returns CDR1 DFQATT and CDR2 SNEGSKA (reference sequence). The CDR3 length is 15 residues. The ends were cut back, 0 bases at V and 1 base at J, with 9 bases in the middle. CDR3 nucleotides: TGCAGTGCTAGAGATCGAAGAGGGAACACCGGGGAGCTGTTTTTT. It yields the protein CSARDRRGNTGELFF.

This clonotype has only a few counts. The gene calls are TRBV6-1 and TRBJ1-4; D perhaps matches TRBD1 (6 bases). V dropped 4 bases and J dropped 8 bases, with 14 bases sitting between them. The CDR3 sequence is 14 residues long. Germline V gene data show CDR1 as MNHNS and CDR2 as SASEGT. The CDR3 sequence is CASSARGSGEKLFF. CDR3 coding DNA: TGTGCCAGCAGTGCCAGGGGATCTGGCGAAAAACTGTTTTTT.

The chain employs TRBV5-1 and TRBJ2-7, with D unresolved. Germline V gives CDR1 SGHRS, CDR2 YFSETQ. V shed 4 bases and J shed 2 bases, with 13 bases lying between them. The CDR3 spans 14 residues. The CDR3 sequence: CASSIPLGTYEQYF. In DNA form, the CDR3 reads TGCGCCAGCAGCATTCCCCTAGGGACCTACGAGCAGTACTTC.

This clonotype was picked up a small number of times. The chain uses TRBV19 and TRBJ2-3; 8 bases map to TRBD1. There are 13 residues in the CDR3. V lost 8 bases, J lost 6 bases, and 7 bases stayed unmatched. Germline values: CDR1 LNHDA, CDR2 SQIVND (reference sequence). This CDR3 is CASSPRGQDTQYF. The DNA for the CDR3 is TGTGCCAGTTCTCCCAGGGGGCAGGATACGCAGTATTTT.